In this sample, the clone carrying this T cell receptor (beta chain) turned up a few times. This record comes from a study of identical twins. MiXCR was run by TCRdb on the 5' RACE reads, yielding one entry per CDR3 protein. The table records some 460,000 distinct CDR3 sequences, 12% to 15% of them present only once. These same data were also listed under a study on yellow fever vaccine responses in identical twins.

Material: CD4+ T cells sorted from blood. The clonotype was recovered from a woman under 30 in good health.

CDR3 sequence (DNA): TGTGCCAGCAGTTTTCGGCGGGGGGGCAGGACCGGGGAGCTGTTTTTT. Its translation: CASSFRRGGRTGELFF. The V call is TRBV12-3 or TRBV12-4, the J call TRBJ2-2; 9 nucleotides line up with TRBD2. V shed 3 bases and J 5 bases; nucleotides not matched to a gene: 7. The CDR3 has 16 residues.